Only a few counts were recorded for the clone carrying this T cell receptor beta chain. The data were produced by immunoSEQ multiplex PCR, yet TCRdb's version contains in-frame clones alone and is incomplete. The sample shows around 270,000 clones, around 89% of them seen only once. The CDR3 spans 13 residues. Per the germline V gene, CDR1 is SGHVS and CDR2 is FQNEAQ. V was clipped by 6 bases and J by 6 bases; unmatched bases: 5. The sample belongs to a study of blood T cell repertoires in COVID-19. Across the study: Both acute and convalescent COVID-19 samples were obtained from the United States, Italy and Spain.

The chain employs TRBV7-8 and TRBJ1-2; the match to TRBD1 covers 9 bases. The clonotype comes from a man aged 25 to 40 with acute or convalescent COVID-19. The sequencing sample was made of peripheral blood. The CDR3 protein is CASSFTGGDGYTF. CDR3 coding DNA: TGTGCCAGCAGTTTTACAGGGGGCGATGGCTACACCTTC.